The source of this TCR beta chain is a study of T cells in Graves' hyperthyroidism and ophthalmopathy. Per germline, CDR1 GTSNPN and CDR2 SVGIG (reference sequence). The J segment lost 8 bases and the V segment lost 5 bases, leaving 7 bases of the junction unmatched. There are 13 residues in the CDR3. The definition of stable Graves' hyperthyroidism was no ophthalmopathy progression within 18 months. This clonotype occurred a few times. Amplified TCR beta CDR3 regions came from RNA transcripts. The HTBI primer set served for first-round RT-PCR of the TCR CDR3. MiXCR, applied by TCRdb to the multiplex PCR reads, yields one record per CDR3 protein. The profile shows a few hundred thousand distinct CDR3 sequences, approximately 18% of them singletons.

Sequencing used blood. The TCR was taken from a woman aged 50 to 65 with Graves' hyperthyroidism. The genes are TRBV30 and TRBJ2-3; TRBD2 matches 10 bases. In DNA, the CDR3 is TGTGCCTGGGGAGCGGGGGGGCTTGGTACGCAGTATTTT. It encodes CAWGAGGLGTQYF. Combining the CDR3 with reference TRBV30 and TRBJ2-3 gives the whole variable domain SQTIHQWPATLVQPVGSPLSLECTVEGTSNPNLYWYRQAAGRGLQLLFYSVGIGQISSEVPQNLSASRPQDRQFILSSKKLLLSDSGFYLCAWGAGGLGTQYFGPGTRLTVL.